The present T cell receptor (beta chain) was sequenced within a study of blood T cell repertoires in COVID-19. V was pared by 4 bases and J by 4 bases, with 4 bases of the junction left unmatched. Germline V CDR1 and CDR2: LNHDA, SQIVND (reference sequence). The CDR3 has 14 amino acids. The assay was immunoSEQ multiplex PCR, and TCRdb's table has in-frame clones only and misses some. Seen here are fewer than 450,000 clones, about 91% observed once, and the top ten hold 10% to 15%. Material: peripheral blood. The rearrangement links TRBV19 to TRBJ1-1; 9 bases map to TRBD1. The TCR comes from a woman between 45 and 60 years old with COVID-19, enrolled during active disease. The chain's CDR3 is CASSKQGAGTEAFF. The CDR3 DNA reads TGTGCCAGTAGTAAACAGGGGGCAGGCACTGAAGCTTTCTTT.